A single sample is the source of the 9 T cell receptor beta chains below, sequenced in a study of blood T cell repertoires in COVID-19. Sequencing used immunoSEQ multiplex PCR; TCRdb keeps in-frame clones, though not all of them. This repertoire shows some 130,000 clones, more than 60% found once; its top ten account for 1.9%. What was sequenced was peripheral blood. Receptor source: a woman in her 70s with acute or convalescent COVID-19.

The chain employs TRBV21-1 and TRBJ2-7; whether TRBD1, the table's D call, matches the DNA was not checked. TRBV21-1 is reported as a pseudogene. The CDR3 extends over 13 amino acids. The CDR3 DNA is TGTGCCAGAATGACAAGGATGATCTACGAGCAGTACTTC. It yields the protein CARMTRMIYEQYF.

This clone was recorded a few times. The chain employs TRBV19 and TRBJ1-2, with a possible D match to TRBD1 (6 bases). Trimming pared 7 bases from V and 1 base from J, leaving 16 bases between. CDR3 size: 15 residues. CDR1 and CDR2 (germline): LNHDA, SQIVND (reference sequence). The CDR3 region has the DNA TGTGCCAGTACCGTAACCCGGACAGATAACTATGGCTACACCTTC. Translating gives CASTVTRTDNYGYTF.

Many counts were recorded for this clone. The chain uses TRBV18 and TRBJ2-7; possible D gene TRBD1, 5 bases. V lost 0 bases to trimming and J lost 7 bases, with 16 bases between them. CDR1 is KGHSH and CDR2 is LQKENI in the germline V gene. The CDR3 contains 15 residues. The CDR3 protein is CASSPPQGGSGEQYF. CDR3 nucleotides: TGTGCCAGCTCACCACCGCAGGGTGGGTCAGGGGAGCAGTACTTC. The full variable domain, its missing parts supplied by reference TRBV18 and TRBJ2-7, is NAGVMQNPRHLVRRRGQEARLRCSPMKGHSHVYWYRQLPEEGLKFMVYLQKENIIDESGMPKERFSAEFPKEGPSILRIQQVVRGDSAAYFCASSPPQGGSGEQYFGPGTRLTVT.

This clone was observed a handful of times. The J gene is TRBJ2-2, the V gene TRBV10-1, with TRBD2 as a possible D gene (8 bases). Between the trimmed V and J ends, which lost 8 bases and 4 bases, there was a span of 20 bases. Germline V gene data show CDR1 as WNHNN and CDR2 as SYGVQD (reference sequence). There are 16 residues in the CDR3. The CDR3 DNA reads TGCGCCAGCTCGGACAGGATGCTAGCGGGCACCGGGGAGCTGTTTTTT. It yields the protein CASSDRMLAGTGELFF.

Ten or more counts support this clone. The rearrangement joins TRBV10-3 to TRBJ1-1; no reliable D call. Germline V gene data show CDR1 as ENHRY and CDR2 as SYGVKD. The CDR3 spans 14 residues. V lost 6 bases and J lost 1, with 12 bases in between. The CDR3 DNA sequence: TGTGCCATCAGCCCCGGGAACCCGAACACTGAAGCTTTCTTT. It is translated as CAISPGNPNTEAFF.

J is TRBJ2-1 and V is TRBV6-5; 9 nucleotides align to TRBD2. Germline V gene data show CDR1 as MNHEY and CDR2 as SVGAGI. CDR3 length: 16 amino acids. Losses at the gene ends were 0 bases for V and 7 bases for J; bases not matched to a gene: 7. The CDR3 DNA sequence: TGTGCCAGCAGTTACTCTTGGCGGGGGGGCCTTAATGAGCAGTTCTTC. This gives the protein CASSYSWRGGLNEQFF.

The table lists this clone with a count of one. V gene TRBV5-4 combines with J gene TRBJ1-3, with D perhaps TRBD1 (6 bases). V lost 0 bases and J 2 bases, leaving 6 bases between the germline ends. Per germline, CDR1 SGHNT and CDR2 YYREEE (reference sequence). The CDR3 is 14 amino acids. Here the CDR3 reads CASSLDRAGNTIYF. As DNA, the CDR3 is TGTGCCAGCAGCTTGGACAGGGCTGGAAACACCATATATTTT.

This chain links TRBV5-6 with TRBJ2-5; 11 nucleotides line up with TRBD2. J was trimmed by 0 bases and V by 4 bases; bases with no gene match: 8. Germline CDR1 SGHDT, CDR2 YYEEEE. The CDR3 has 17 amino acids. The CDR3 region has the DNA TGTGCCAGCAGCCCCCCCGGGGGACTAGCGGACCAAGAGACCCAGTACTTC. Protein product: CASSPPGGLADQETQYF.

In this sample, this clone turned up many times. The rearrangement joins TRBV10-1 to TRBJ2-2; perhaps TRBD1 as D (5 bases). Deletions cut 6 bases from V and 0 bases from J, with 11 bases between. The germline CDR1 and CDR2 sequences are WNHNN and SYGVQD (reference sequence). The CDR3 has 15 residues. The CDR3 loop is CASSDSDTNTGELFF. The CDR3 DNA reads TGCGCCAGCAGCGACAGCGATACGAACACCGGGGAGCTGTTTTTT.